This TCR beta chain emerged from a study of response to subunit inactivated influenza vaccine. General study results and limits: Authors proposed each seasonal influenza vaccination draws in few new T cells.

V lost 3 bases to trimming and J lost 6 bases; unmatched junction nucleotides: 5. The CDR3 has 14 amino acids. Looked up from germline, CDR1 is LNHNV and CDR2 is YYDKDF (reference sequence). On this clonotype itself: Its target is not known.

One entry per CDR3 protein, called by TCRdb with MiXCR from the RT-PCR reads. The sample shows some 520,000 distinct CDR3 sequences, 16% of them seen only once. The sequencing here drew on CD4+ T cells sorted from PBMCs, taken less than 30 months after vaccination. This chain uses TRBV15 with TRBJ2-7, with 10 bases aligning to TRBD1. The clonotype was recovered from a man aged 50-75 years who received an inactivated influenza vaccine. The CDR3 protein is CATSRETGGIEQYF. In DNA, the CDR3 is TGTGCCACCAGCAGGGAGACAGGGGGCATCGAGCAGTACTTC.